The clone carrying this TCR beta chain was seen repeatedly, ten times or more. Its antigen is as yet unknown. These data belong to a study of T cells in Graves' hyperthyroidism and ophthalmopathy. Study-level background: Peripheral blood was drawn at first diagnosis, prior to all treatment. Study conclusions and caveats: Stable hyperthyroidism was told apart from ophthalmopathy by a model built on 13 V-J features. Blood also held most thyroid clonotypes expanded beyond 0.001.

Amplified TCR beta CDR3 regions came from RNA transcripts. First-round RT-PCR targeting the TCR CDR3 was performed with the HTBI primer set. TCRdb analysed the multiplex PCR reads with MiXCR anew, one entry per CDR3 protein. The repertoire holds roughly 500,000 distinct CDR3 sequences, more than 11% seen once, with almost 6% in the top ten. Germline lookup yields CDR1 MNHEY and CDR2 SVGEGT. This CDR3 region has 14 residues. V lost 4 bases and J lost 4; bases outside the gene matches: 0. About 10 ml fresh peripheral blood yielded the PBMCs. V gene TRBV6-2 or TRBV6-3 combines with J gene TRBJ2-3, with TRBD2 matching over 12 bases. The receptor's source is a woman in her 30s with Graves' hyperthyroidism that later progressed to Graves' ophthalmopathy. The sequenced sample consisted of blood. CDR3 sequence: CASSWTSGADTQYF. The CDR3 DNA sequence: TGTGCCAGCAGTTGGACTAGCGGGGCAGATACGCAGTATTTT.